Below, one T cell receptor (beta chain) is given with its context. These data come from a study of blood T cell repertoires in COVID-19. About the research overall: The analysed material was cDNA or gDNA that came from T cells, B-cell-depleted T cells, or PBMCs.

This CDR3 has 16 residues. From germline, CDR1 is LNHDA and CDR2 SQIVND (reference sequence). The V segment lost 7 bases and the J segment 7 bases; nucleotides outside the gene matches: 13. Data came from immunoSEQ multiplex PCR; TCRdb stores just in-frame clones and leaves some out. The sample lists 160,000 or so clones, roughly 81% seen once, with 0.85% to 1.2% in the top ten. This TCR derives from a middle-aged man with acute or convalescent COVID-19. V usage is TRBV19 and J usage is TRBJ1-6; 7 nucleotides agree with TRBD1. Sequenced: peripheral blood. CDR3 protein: CASNLPTPGGNSPLHF. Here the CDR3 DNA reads TGTGCCAGTAACCTCCCCACCCCAGGGGGGAATTCACCCCTCCACTTT.